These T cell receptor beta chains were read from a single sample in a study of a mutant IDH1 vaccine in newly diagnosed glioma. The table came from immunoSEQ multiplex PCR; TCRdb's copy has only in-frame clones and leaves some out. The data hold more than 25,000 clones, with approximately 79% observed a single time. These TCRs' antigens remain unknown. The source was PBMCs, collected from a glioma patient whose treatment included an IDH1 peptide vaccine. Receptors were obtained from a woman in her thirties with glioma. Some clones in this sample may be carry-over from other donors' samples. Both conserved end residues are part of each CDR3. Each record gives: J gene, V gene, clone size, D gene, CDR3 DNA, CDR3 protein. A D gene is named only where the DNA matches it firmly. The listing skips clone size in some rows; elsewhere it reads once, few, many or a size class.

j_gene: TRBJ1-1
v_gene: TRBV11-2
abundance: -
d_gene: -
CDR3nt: TGTGCCAGCAGCACTTGGAGCAGGGGGAACACTGAAGCTTTCTTT
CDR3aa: CASSTWSRGNTEAFF

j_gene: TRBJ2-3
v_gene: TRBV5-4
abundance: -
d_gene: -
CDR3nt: TGTGCCAGCAGCTCGTTGACCGGGACCTCAACCTCCTTCGCGCAGTATTTT
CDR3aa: CASSSLTGTSTSFAQYF

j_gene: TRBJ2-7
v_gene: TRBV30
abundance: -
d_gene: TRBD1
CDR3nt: TGTGCCTGGAGTGCCCTGACAGGGGCCGAGCAGTACTTC
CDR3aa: CAWSALTGAEQYF

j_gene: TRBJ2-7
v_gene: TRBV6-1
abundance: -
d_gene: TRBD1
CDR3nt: TGTGCCAGCAGCCAGTCCCGGGACAGGGGCAACGAGCAGTACTTC
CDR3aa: CASSQSRDRGNEQYF

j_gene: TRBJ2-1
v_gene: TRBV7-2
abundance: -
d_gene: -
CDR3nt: TGTGCCAGCAGCTTAGGGGGACCAATCAATGAGCAGTTCTTC
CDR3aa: CASSLGGPINEQFF

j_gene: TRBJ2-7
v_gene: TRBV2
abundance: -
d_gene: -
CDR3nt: TGTGCCAGCAAAGGGGATCCGGGCTACGAGCAGTACTTC
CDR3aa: CASKGDPGYEQYF

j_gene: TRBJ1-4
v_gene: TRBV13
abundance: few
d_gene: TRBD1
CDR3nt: TGTGCCAGCAGCGCTAATCGACAGGGTAATGAAAAACTGTTTTTT
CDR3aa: CASSANRQGNEKLFF

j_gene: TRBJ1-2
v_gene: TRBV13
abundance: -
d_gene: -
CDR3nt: TGTGCCAGCAGCTTAGAAGCAGGGTCCTATGGCTACACCTTC
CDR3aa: CASSLEAGSYGYTF

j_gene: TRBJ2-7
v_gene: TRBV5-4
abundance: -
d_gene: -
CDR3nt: TGTGCCAGCAGCTCCCTAGATTTGGTCGAGCAGTACTTC
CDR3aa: CASSSLDLVEQYF

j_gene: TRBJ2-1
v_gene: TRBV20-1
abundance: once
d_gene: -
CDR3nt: TGCAGTGTCTCCTCATCTGAGCAGTTCTTC
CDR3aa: CSVSSSEQFF

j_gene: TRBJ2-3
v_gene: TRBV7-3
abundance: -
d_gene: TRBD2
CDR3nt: TGTGCCAGCACGCGGGGGGATCCCGGGGATACGCAGTATTTT
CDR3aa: CASTRGDPGDTQYF

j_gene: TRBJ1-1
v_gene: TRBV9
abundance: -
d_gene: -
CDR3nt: TGTGCCAGCAGCGATGAGGCAGGGTTTATCACTGAAGCTTTCTTT
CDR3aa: CASSDEAGFITEAFF

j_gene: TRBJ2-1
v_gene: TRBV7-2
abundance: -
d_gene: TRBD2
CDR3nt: TGTGCCAGCAGCTTAAGACTAGCGGGAGGGGTAGGCGGGTACGGTGAGCAGTTCTTC
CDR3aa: CASSLRLAGGVGGYGEQFF

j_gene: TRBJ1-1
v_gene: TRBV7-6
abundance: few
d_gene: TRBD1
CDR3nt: TGTGCCAGCAGCCGTCCCGGGACAGGGGTTGCTGAAGCTTTCTTT
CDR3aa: CASSRPGTGVAEAFF

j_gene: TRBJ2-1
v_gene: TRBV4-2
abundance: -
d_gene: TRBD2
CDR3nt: TGTGCCAGCAGCCAAGAAATCTGGACTAGCGGGAGTAATGAGCAGTTCTTC
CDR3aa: CASSQEIWTSGSNEQFF

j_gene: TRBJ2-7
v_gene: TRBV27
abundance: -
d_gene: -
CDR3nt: TGTGCCAGCAGTATAGTAGGGGGTTACGAGCAGTACTTC
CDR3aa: CASSIVGGYEQYF

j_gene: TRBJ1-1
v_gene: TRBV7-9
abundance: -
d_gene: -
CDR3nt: TGTGCCACCACTTTGGGGCCGCCGGAAGCTTTCTTT
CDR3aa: CATTLGPPEAFF

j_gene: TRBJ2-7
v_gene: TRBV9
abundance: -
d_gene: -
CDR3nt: TGTGCCAGCAGCGTAGATGGGACAATGGACTACGAGCAGTACTTC
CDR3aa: CASSVDGTMDYEQYF

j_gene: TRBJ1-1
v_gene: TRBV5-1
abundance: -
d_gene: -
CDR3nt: TGCGCCAGCAGCTTGGGACTCCCGAGGGCTGAAGCTTTCTTT
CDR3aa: CASSLGLPRAEAFF

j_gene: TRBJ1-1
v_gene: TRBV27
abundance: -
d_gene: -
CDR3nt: TGTGCCAGCAGTCCAAGGATGAACACTGAAGCTTTCTTT
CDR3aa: CASSPRMNTEAFF

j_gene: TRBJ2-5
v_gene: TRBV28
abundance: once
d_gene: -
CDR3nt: TGTGCCAGCAGTTTGAGGGCAGAGACCCAGTACTTC
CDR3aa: CASSLRAETQYF

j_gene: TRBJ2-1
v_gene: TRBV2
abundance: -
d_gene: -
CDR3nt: TGTGCCAGCAGGGGGGACTACAATGAGCAGTTCTTC
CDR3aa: CASRGDYNEQFF

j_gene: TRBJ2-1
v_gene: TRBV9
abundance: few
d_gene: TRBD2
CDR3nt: TGTGCCAGCGCCCTGGCTAGCGGAACCTACAATGAGCAGTTCTTC
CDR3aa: CASALASGTYNEQFF

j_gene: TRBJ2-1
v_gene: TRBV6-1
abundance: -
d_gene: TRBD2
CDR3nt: TGTGCCAGCAGTGCACTAGCGGGAGAATCATATGAGCAGTTCTTC
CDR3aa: CASSALAGESYEQFF

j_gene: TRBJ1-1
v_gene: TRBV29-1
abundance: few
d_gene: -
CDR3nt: TGCAGCAACTCGAGGATGATGAACACTGAAGCTTTCTTT
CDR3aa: CSNSRMMNTEAFF

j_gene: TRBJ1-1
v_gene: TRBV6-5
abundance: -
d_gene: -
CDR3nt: TGTGCCAGCAGTTATTCTGAAACAGAGGGAGACACTGAAGCTTTCTTT
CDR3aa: CASSYSETEGDTEAFF

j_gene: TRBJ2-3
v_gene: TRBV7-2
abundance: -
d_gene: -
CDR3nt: TGTGCCAGCAGTCAGGACTACTCAAGCACAGATACGCAGTATTTT
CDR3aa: CASSQDYSSTDTQYF

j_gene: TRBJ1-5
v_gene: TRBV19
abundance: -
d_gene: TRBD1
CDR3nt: TGTGCCAGTAGGGCGGGTTCCAGGGGGGGGACCGATCAGCCCCAGCATTTT
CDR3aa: CASRAGSRGGTDQPQHF

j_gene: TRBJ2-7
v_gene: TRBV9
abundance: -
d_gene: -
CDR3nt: TGTGCCAGCAGCGTAGATCTGGGAACTGCCTACGAGCAGTACTTC
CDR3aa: CASSVDLGTAYEQYF

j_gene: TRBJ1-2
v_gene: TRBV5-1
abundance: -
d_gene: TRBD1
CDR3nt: TGCGCCAGCAGCCCTACCGGGACAGGGGATGGCTACACCTTC
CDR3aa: CASSPTGTGDGYTF

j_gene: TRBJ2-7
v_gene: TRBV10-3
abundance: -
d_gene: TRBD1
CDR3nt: TGTGCCATCAGCGCTGGGACAGATTCCTACGAGCAGTACTTC
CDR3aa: CAISAGTDSYEQYF

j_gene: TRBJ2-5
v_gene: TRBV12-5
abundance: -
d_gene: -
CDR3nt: TGTGCTAGTGGTTCCCTCGCAGGGCAGGGCCAAGAGACCCAGTACTTC
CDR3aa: CASGSLAGQGQETQYF

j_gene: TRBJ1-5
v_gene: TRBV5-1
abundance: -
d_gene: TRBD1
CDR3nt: TGCGCCAGCAGCCGTACAGGGGATAGCAATCAGCCCCAGCATTTT
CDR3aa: CASSRTGDSNQPQHF

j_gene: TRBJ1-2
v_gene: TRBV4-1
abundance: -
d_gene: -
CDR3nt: TGCGCCAGCAGCCCCCAAGCCGGACGTGCAGGGGACGATGGCTACACCTTC
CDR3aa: CASSPQAGRAGDDGYTF

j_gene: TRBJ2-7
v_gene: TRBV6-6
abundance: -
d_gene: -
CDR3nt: TGTGCCAGCAGTTACTCAGGGTTCTCGGACTACGAGCAGTACTTC
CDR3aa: CASSYSGFSDYEQYF

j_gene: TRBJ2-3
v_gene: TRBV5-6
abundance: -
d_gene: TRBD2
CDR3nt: TGTGCCAGCAGCCCGGGACTAGCGGGAGTGGCAGATACGCAGTATTTT
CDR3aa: CASSPGLAGVADTQYF

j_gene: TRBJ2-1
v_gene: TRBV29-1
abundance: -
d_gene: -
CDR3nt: TGCAGCGCCAAGCAGAGACTAGTGGGGAATGAGCAGTTCTTC
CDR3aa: CSAKQRLVGNEQFF

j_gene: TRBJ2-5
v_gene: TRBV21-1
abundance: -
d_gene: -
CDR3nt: TGTGCCAGCAGCCCTCCCCGTGCTAGCCGGATCAAAGAGACCCAGTACTTC
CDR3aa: CASSPPRASRIKETQYF

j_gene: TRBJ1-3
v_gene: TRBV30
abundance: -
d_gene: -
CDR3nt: TGTGCCTGGGCGACAGTCTCTGGAAACACCATATATTTT
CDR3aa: CAWATVSGNTIYF

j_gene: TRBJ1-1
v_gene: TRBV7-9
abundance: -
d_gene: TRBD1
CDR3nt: TGTGCCAGCAGCTTATTGACAGGGCTGAACACTGAAGCTTTCTTT
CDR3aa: CASSLLTGLNTEAFF

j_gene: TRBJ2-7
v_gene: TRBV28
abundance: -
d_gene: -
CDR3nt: TGTGCCAGCAGTTTACCAGGGGACTCCTACGAGCAGTACTTC
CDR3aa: CASSLPGDSYEQYF

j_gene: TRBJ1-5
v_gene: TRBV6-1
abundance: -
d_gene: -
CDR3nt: TGTGCCAGCACTAGCAATCAGCCCCAGCATTTT
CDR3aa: CASTSNQPQHF

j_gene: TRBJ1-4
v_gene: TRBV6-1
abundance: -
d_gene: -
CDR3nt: TGTGCCAGCAGTGATAGTAGGGGCCTTAATGAAAAACTGTTTTTT
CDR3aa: CASSDSRGLNEKLFF

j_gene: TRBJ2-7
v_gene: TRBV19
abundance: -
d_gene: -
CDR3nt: TGTGCCAGTAGTATGGGCCCAGCAACTTACGAGCAGTACTTC
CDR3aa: CASSMGPATYEQYF

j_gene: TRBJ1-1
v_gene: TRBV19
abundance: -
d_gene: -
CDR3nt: TGTGCCACCTCTAGAGGGGGCACTGAAGCTTTCTTT
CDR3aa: CATSRGGTEAFF

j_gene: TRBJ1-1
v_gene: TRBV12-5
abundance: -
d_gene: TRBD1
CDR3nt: TGTGCTAGTGGCGCCGGTACAGGGGTAAGGAACACTGAAGCTTTCTTT
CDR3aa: CASGAGTGVRNTEAFF

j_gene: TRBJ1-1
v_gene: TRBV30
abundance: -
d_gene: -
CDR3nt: TGTGCCTGGAGTAGTGGGACTCTACTGGGAGCTTTCTTT
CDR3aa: CAWSSGTLLGAFF

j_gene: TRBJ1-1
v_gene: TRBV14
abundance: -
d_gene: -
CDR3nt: TGTGCCAGCAGCCAATTCGACAGCCGGAACACTGAAGCTTTCTTT
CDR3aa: CASSQFDSRNTEAFF

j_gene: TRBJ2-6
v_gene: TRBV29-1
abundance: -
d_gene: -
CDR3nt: TGCAGCGTTGCAGAGTCTGGGGCCAACGTCCTGACTTTC
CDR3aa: CSVAESGANVLTF

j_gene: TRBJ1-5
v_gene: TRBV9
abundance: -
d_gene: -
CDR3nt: TGTGCCAGCAGCGGAGGGGTAGGGCCCCAGCATTTT
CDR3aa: CASSGGVGPQHF

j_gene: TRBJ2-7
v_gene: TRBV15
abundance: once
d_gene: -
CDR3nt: TGTGCCACCAGCAGAGATCCGGGGCGGGACTCCTACGAGCAGTACTTC
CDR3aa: CATSRDPGRDSYEQYF

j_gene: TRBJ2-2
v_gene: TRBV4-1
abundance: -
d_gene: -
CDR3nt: TGCGCCAGCAGCCGCCTAGGGGCAGCGAACACCGGGGAGCTGTTTTTT
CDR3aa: CASSRLGAANTGELFF

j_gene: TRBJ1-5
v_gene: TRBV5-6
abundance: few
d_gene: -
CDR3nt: TGTGCCAGCAGCTTGGGGAATCAGCCCCAGCATTTT
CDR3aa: CASSLGNQPQHF

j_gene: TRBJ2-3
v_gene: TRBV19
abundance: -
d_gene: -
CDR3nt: TGTGCCAGTACGGGGCCTGAGGATACGCAGTATTTT
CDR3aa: CASTGPEDTQYF

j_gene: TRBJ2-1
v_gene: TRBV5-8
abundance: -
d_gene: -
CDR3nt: TGTGCCAGCAAGGTATCATTAATCTACAATGAGCAGTTCTTC
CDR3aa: CASKVSLIYNEQFF